This T cell receptor beta chain was captured by sequencing in a study of persistence of HIV-infected CD4 T cells. The stimulus was an HIV-1 Gag 15-mer peptide pool, 0.9 to 1 ug/peptide/mL. Sorting selected CD4+ T cells upregulating both CD40 ligand and CD69. With respect to this clone: Its target is not known.

The immunoSEQ assay was version 4, run in survey mode. The data were produced by immunoSEQ multiplex PCR, yet TCRdb's version contains in-frame clones alone and is incomplete. The sample has some 23,000 clones; around 72% are singletons. This receptor was obtained from an adult man with HIV who was CMV-seropositive. The sample consisted of CD4+ T cells sorted from PBMCs after approximately 19-hour stimulation, taken from a patient who received antiretroviral therapy.

The CDR3 reads CASSIEVPEGNTIYF. The CDR3 coding sequence is TGTGCCAGTAGTATAGAAGTTCCAGAGGGAAACACCATATATTTT. The chain joins TRBV19 to TRBJ1-3; no clear D gene. Germline CDR1 LNHDA, CDR2 SQIVND (reference sequence). This CDR3 is 15 amino acids long. Deletions cut 0 bases from V and 4 bases from J, with 10 bases between.